A single sample gave rise to the 24 T cell receptor beta chains below, sequenced in a study of cytomegalovirus exposure and HLA in healthy donors. Primers included in the PCR were 60 Vbeta and 13 Jbeta primers. Sequenced by immunoSEQ multiplex PCR; TCRdb stores in-frame clones only, minus some. Among roughly 160,000 clones listed, 70% to 85% were seen once. Sequencing was done on a sample of PBMCs. The receptors were sampled from a woman under 40 in good health and CMV-seronegative.

The rearrangement joins TRBV7-3 to TRBJ2-5; D remains ambiguous. Trimming left V 4 bases short and J 5 bases short, with 8 bases between. Germline loops: CDR1 SGHTA, CDR2 FQGTGA. This CDR3 spans 12 amino acids. CDR3 nucleotide sequence: TGTGCCAGCAGCTCCCACGGGGAGACCCAGTACTTC. Amino acid sequence: CASSSHGETQYF.

The chain employs TRBV7-7 and TRBJ2-7, with 11 bases fitting TRBD2. After removal of 5 bases from V and 6 bases from J, the junction contained 9 bases not matched to a gene. The germline gives CDR1 SSHAT, CDR2 FNYEAQ (reference sequence). The CDR3 spans 15 residues. The CDR3 spells CASSPTSGSVGEQYF. The CDR3 DNA is TGTGCCAGCAGCCCAACTAGCGGGAGTGTGGGCGAGCAGTACTTC.

V usage is TRBV7-2 and J usage is TRBJ2-1; 8 bases are a match to TRBD2. Trimming cost V 3 bases and J 9 bases; bases outside gene matches: 4. In germline, CDR1 is SGHTA, CDR2 FQGNSA. The CDR3 consists of 13 residues. The chain's CDR3 is CASSFSGSTEQFF. CDR3 DNA: TGTGCCAGCAGCTTCAGCGGGAGTACTGAGCAGTTCTTC.

V and J are TRBV7-3 and TRBJ2-1; tentatively, D is TRBD2 (6 bases). The CDR3 consists of 15 residues. Germline V gene data show CDR1 as SGHTA and CDR2 as FQGTGA. Trimming removed 3 bases from V and 4 bases from J, with 13 bases in between. CDR3 DNA: TGTGCCAGCAGCTTTATCACTAGCCCATACAATGAGCAGTTCTTC. This sequence encodes CASSFITSPYNEQFF.

This clone was counted only a few times. The chain is built from TRBV2 and TRBJ1-2; D perhaps matches TRBD1 (5 bases). Germline CDR1 SNHLY, CDR2 FYNNEI. The CDR3 covers 13 residues. V lost 7 bases, J lost 4 bases, and 13 bases lay in between. CDR3 in amino acids: CASIFDRGYGYTF. CDR3 bases: TGTGCCAGCATCTTCGACAGAGGCTATGGCTACACCTTC. Full variable domain (outside the CDR3, taken from reference TRBV2 and TRBJ1-2): EPEVTQTPSHQVTQMGQEVILRCVPISNHLYFYWYRQILGQKVEFLVSFYNNEISEKSEIFDDQFSVERPDGSNFTLKIRSTKLEDSAMYFCASIFDRGYGYTFGSGTRLTVV.

This clone was seen just once. The chain has TRBV5-6 and TRBJ1-2; D not resolved. This CDR3 region has 11 residues. V was trimmed by 5 bases and J by 5 bases, leaving 7 bases between them. The V gene's germline CDR1 is SGHDT and CDR2 YYEEEE. In DNA form, the CDR3 reads TGTGCCAGCAGTTACGGGTATGGCTACACCTTC. This codes for CASSYGYGYTF.

The chain employs TRBV15 and TRBJ1-1; 7 bases align to TRBD1. CDR3 length equals 14 residues. Germline-derived CDR1 and CDR2 are LNHNV and YYDKDF (reference sequence). V was pared by 5 bases and J by 6 bases, with 9 bases of the junction left unmatched. The CDR3 DNA is TGTGCCACCAGCCGCCGACAGGGTTTATCTGAAGCTTTCTTT. Translated: CATSRRQGLSEAFF.

For the CDR3, the DNA is TGTGCCATCAGTGACTTCCCAGGGACAGGGGCTAACTATGGCTACACCTTC. Translation: CAISDFPGTGANYGYTF. The chain has TRBV10-3 and TRBJ1-2; TRBD1 matches 10 bases. CDR1 is ENHRY, CDR2 SYGVKD, per germline. Trimming cost V 3 bases and J 0 bases; bases outside gene matches: 7. The CDR3 length is 17 residues.

The gene calls are TRBV29-1 and TRBJ2-7; the D gene is possibly TRBD1 (5 bases). V lost 5 bases, J lost 0 bases, and 8 bases lay in between. Germline assignment: CDR1 SQVTM and CDR2 ANQGSEA. The CDR3 is 12 amino acids. The CDR3 sequence: CSVIGHSYEQYF. CDR3 DNA: TGCAGCGTTATAGGACACTCCTACGAGCAGTACTTC.

The chain recombines TRBV5-1 with TRBJ2-1, with 8 positions matching TRBD2. CDR1 and CDR2 (germline): SGHRS, YFSETQ. V dropped 0 bases and J dropped 4; count of bases not matched to a gene: 6. The CDR3 is 16 amino acids. The CDR3 loop is CASSLAREGRYNEQFF. The CDR3 DNA follows: TGCGCCAGCAGCTTGGCACGGGAGGGCAGGTACAATGAGCAGTTCTTC.

V usage is TRBV9 and J usage is TRBJ1-2; possibly TRBD1 for D (5 bases). The germline CDR1 and CDR2 sequences are SGDLS and YYNGEE. The CDR3 has 15 amino acids. V lost 2 bases to trimming and J lost 8 bases, with 19 bases between them. CDR3: CASSVGVGDFGGYTF. The CDR3 nucleotides are TGTGCCAGCAGCGTTGGGGTGGGGGACTTTGGCGGCTACACCTTC.

The genes are TRBV6-5 and TRBJ1-2; a possible D gene is TRBD1 (5 bases). CDR1 and CDR2 from the germline V gene are MNHEY and SVGAGI. This CDR3 is 12 amino acids long. V was clipped by 0 bases and J by 10 bases, with 9 bases between them. The CDR3 loop is CASSYSGGYYTF. The CDR3, as DNA: TGTGCCAGCAGTTACTCTGGGGGGTACTACACCTTC.

This chain uses TRBV25-1 with TRBJ2-5, with 12 bases aligning to TRBD2. The CDR3 runs 18 residues. Trimming removed 2 bases from V and 1 base from J; junction bases left unmatched: 8. The germline CDR1 and CDR2 sequences are MGHDK and SYGVNS. CDR3 region: CASSENWGLAGLQETQYF. DNA of the CDR3: TGTGCCAGCAGTGAAAATTGGGGACTAGCGGGTCTCCAAGAGACCCAGTACTTC.

CDR3 sequence: CASSLGTSGGTLQETQYF. CDR3 DNA: TGCGCCAGCAGCTTGGGTACTAGCGGGGGCACTCTCCAAGAGACCCAGTACTTC. This sequence joins TRBV5-1 and TRBJ2-5; 11 bases agree with TRBD2. Germline V gives CDR1 SGHRS, CDR2 YFSETQ. J lost 1 base, V lost 0 bases, and 8 bases had no gene match. This CDR3 is built from 18 residues.

J is TRBJ1-5 and V is TRBV19; no reliable D call. The germline V gene has CDR1 LNHDA and CDR2 SQIVND (reference sequence). The CDR3 length is 17 residues. With 6 bases removed from V and 4 bases from J, the gap between germline ends came to 22 bases. The CDR3 DNA reads as TGTGCCAGTAGGGCGCGCGGGTCGACGGAGGGAAATCAGCCCCAGCATTTT. It codes for CASRARGSTEGNQPQHF.

The V gene is TRBV2, the J gene TRBJ2-5; 7 bases are shared with TRBD2. The CDR3 is made up of 16 amino acids. V lost 2 bases to trimming and J lost 1 base; unmatched junction nucleotides: 7. In germline, CDR1 is SNHLY, CDR2 FYNNEI. As DNA, the CDR3 is TGTGCCAGCAGTGAAAATTGGGGGGGTCTCCAAGAGACCCAGTACTTC. The encoded protein is CASSENWGGLQETQYF.

The chain combines TRBV19 with TRBJ1-5, with 10 nucleotides matching TRBD1. The CDR3 has 19 amino acids. Per germline, CDR1 LNHDA and CDR2 SQIVND (reference sequence). V trimming: 7 bases; J trimming: 2 bases; junction bases outside the gene matches: 17. The DNA for the CDR3 is TGTGCCAGTACCAAAAAAGGGACAGGGGCGACGTGGGGCAATCAGCCCCAGCATTTT. Its translation is CASTKKGTGATWGNQPQHF. Full variable domain (remainder filled in from reference TRBV19 and TRBJ1-5): DGGITQSPKYLFRKEGQNVTLSCEQNLNHDAMYWYRQDPGQGLRLIYYSQIVNDFQKGDIAEGYSVSREKKESFPLTVTSAQKNPTAFYLCASTKKGTGATWGNQPQHFGDGTRLSIL.

The V and J genes are TRBV7-2 and TRBJ2-3, with D perhaps matching TRBD2 (6 bases). The germline gives CDR1 SGHTA, CDR2 FQGNSA. Trimming removed 4 bases from V and 1 base from J, with 6 bases in between. This CDR3 has 13 residues. The DNA of the CDR3 is TGTGCCAGCAGCTGGGGGGGCACAGATACGCAGTATTTT. Translated, it gives CASSWGGTDTQYF.

This clone was recorded a few times. The CDR3: CASSVQGNTGELFF. Written as DNA, the CDR3 is TGTGCCAGCAGCGTACAGGGGAACACCGGGGAGCTGTTTTTT. The rearrangement uses TRBV7-3 and TRBJ2-2; D perhaps matches TRBD1 (6 bases). The CDR3 spans 14 residues. Germline CDR1 and CDR2: SGHTA and FQGTGA. Deletions cut 5 bases from V and 1 base from J, with 8 bases between.

The table lists this clone with a count of one. The V gene is TRBV2, the J gene TRBJ1-1; the D is unclear. Germline CDR1 SNHLY, CDR2 FYNNEI. V was trimmed by 6 bases and J by 0 bases, leaving 5 bases between them. The length of the CDR3 is 12 residues. Here the CDR3 DNA reads TGTGCCAGCAGGAACATGAACACTGAAGCTTTCTTT. The encoded protein is CASRNMNTEAFF. The complete variable domain, with remaining parts taken from reference TRBV2 and TRBJ1-1, reads EPEVTQTPSHQVTQMGQEVILRCVPISNHLYFYWYRQILGQKVEFLVSFYNNEISEKSEIFDDQFSVERPDGSNFTLKIRSTKLEDSAMYFCASRNMNTEAFFGQGTRLTVV.

The chain joins TRBV7-9 to TRBJ2-7; 13 positions match TRBD2. V shed 1 base, J shed 2 bases, and the junction held 5 bases outside the gene matches. Germline values: CDR1 SEHNR, CDR2 FQNEAQ (reference sequence). The CDR3 totals 17 residues. CDR3 coding DNA: TGTGCCAGCAGCTTAGGCCCGACTAGCGGGGGGACCTACGAGCAGTACTTC. This sequence encodes CASSLGPTSGGTYEQYF. The variable domain in full, with the rest retrieved from reference TRBV7-9 and TRBJ2-7, is DTGVSQNPRHKITKRGQNVTFRCDPISEHNRLYWYRQTLGQGPEFLTYFQNEAQLEKSRLLSDRFSAERPKGSFSTLEIQRTEQGDSAMYLCASSLGPTSGGTYEQYFGPGTRLTVT.

This clone was counted between two and nine times. In DNA, the CDR3 is TGTGCTAGTGGCCGGACTGGCTCCGCAGATACGCAGTATTTT. Amino acid sequence: CASGRTGSADTQYF. V is TRBV12-5 and J is TRBJ2-3; a possible D gene is TRBD2 (5 bases). V dropped 6 bases and J dropped 4 bases, with 14 bases sitting between them. This CDR3 is 14 amino acids long. Per germline, CDR1 LGHNT and CDR2 FRNRAP.

The CDR3, as DNA: TGTGCCAGCAGCTTCGGCAGGGGAAACACCATATATTTT. This translates into CASSFGRGNTIYF. V is TRBV7-9 and J is TRBJ1-3; no firm D call. Trimming removed 3 bases at V and 4 bases at J, with 7 bases between. CDR1 and CDR2 from the germline V gene are SEHNR and FQNEAQ (reference sequence). The CDR3 is 13 residues long.

The V call is TRBV5-1, the J call TRBJ2-2, with D maybe TRBD1 (5 bases). CDR3 length: 18 amino acids. Germline V gene lookup returns CDR1 SGHRS and CDR2 YFSETQ. V gave up 4 bases and J gave up 4 bases, with 23 bases separating them. CDR3 amino acids: CASSATNTGPGVTGELFF. CDR3 in DNA: TGCGCCAGCAGCGCCACAAACACAGGTCCGGGTGTCACCGGGGAGCTGTTTTTT.